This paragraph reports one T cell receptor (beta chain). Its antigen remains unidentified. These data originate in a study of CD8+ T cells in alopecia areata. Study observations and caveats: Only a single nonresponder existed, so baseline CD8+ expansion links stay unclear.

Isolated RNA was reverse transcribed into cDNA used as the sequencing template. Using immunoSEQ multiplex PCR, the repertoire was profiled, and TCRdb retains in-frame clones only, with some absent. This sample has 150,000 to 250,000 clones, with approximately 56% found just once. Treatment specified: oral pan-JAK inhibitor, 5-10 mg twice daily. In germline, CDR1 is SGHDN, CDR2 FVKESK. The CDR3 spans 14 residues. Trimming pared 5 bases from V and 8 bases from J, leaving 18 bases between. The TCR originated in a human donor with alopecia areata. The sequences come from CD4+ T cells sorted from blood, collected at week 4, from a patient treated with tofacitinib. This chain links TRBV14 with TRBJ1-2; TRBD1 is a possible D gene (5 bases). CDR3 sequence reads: CASSRGFLRRGYTF. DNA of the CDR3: TGTGCCAGCAGCAGGGGTTTCCTCAGGCGAGGCTACACCTTC.